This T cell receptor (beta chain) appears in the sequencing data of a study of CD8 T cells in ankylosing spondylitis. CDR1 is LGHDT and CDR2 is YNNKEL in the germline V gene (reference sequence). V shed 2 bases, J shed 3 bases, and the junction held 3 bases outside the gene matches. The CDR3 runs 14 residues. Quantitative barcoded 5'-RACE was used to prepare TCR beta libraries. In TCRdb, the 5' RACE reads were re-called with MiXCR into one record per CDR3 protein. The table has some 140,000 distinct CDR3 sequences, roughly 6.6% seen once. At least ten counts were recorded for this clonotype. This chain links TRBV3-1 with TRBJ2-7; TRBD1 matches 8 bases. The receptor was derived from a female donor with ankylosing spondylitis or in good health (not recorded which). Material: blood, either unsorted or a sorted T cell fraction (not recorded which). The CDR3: CASSQLGQGYEQYF. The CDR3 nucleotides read TGTGCCAGCAGCCAACTTGGACAGGGCTACGAGCAGTACTTC.